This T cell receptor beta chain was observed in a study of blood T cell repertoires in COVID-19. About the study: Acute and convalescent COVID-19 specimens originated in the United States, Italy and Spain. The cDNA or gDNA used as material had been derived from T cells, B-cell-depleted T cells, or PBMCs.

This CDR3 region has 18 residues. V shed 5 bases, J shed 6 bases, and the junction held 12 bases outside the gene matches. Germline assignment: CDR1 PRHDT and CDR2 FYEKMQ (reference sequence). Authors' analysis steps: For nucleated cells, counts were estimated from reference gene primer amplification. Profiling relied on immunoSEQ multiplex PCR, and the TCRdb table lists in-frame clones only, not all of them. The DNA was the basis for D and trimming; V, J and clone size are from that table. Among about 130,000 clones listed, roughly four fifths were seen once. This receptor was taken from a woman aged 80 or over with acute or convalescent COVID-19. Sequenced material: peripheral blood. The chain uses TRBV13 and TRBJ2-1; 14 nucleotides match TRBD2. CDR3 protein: CASSTLTSGGARANEQFF. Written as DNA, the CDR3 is TGTGCCAGCAGCACCCTGACTAGCGGGGGGGCCCGTGCCAATGAGCAGTTCTTC.